This T cell receptor beta chain was observed in a study of cytomegalovirus exposure and HLA in healthy donors. This PCR relied on a set of 60 Vbeta primers and 13 Jbeta primers. Profiling relied on immunoSEQ multiplex PCR, and the TCRdb table lists in-frame clones only, not all of them. Of under 200,000 clones in the sample, roughly 84% were seen once. The J segment lost 7 bases and the V segment lost 2 bases, leaving 3 bases of the junction unmatched. This CDR3 has 12 residues. Germline assignment: CDR1 SGHNT and CDR2 YYREEE (reference sequence). Regarding the study as a whole: The authors confirmed in vitro that three CMV-associated chains were specific for CMV antigens. The study assumed roughly uniform donor sequencing depth for presence/absence analyses.

These donors counted as nominally healthy when sampled, but unrecorded immune exposures were likely. In this sample, this clone turned up a few times. Its target is not known. The chain carries TRBV5-4 and TRBJ2-7; the match to TRBD1 covers 7 bases. The clonotype was recovered from a boy aged 5 to 17 in good health and CMV-seronegative. The specimen sequenced was PBMCs. In DNA, the CDR3 is TGTGCCAGCAGCTTATACAGGGGTGAGCAGTACTTC. This sequence encodes CASSLYRGEQYF.